This T cell receptor beta chain appears in the sequencing data of a study of blood T cell repertoires in COVID-19. This CDR3 is built from 13 residues. V was cut by 3 bases and J by 4 bases, with 9 bases left in between. The germline V gene encodes CDR1 SQVTM and CDR2 ANQGSEA. This clone was recorded once. As handled by the study authors: Reference gene primer amplification gave estimated nucleated cell counts. Measured with immunoSEQ multiplex PCR; TCRdb has only the in-frame clones, and not every one. The V and J calls and the clone size are those of that table, but D and trimming were determined from the DNA. The sample includes 120,000 to 150,000 clones, under 90% seen only once; the top ten take about 38%.

The TCR was taken from a human donor in a cohort sampled during active COVID-19. Specimen: peripheral blood. This sequence joins TRBV29-1 and TRBJ2-2, with D possibly matching TRBD2 (5 bases). The CDR3 loop is CSVDEGFTGELFF. Written as DNA, the CDR3 is TGCAGCGTTGATGAGGGTTTCACCGGGGAGCTGTTTTTT.